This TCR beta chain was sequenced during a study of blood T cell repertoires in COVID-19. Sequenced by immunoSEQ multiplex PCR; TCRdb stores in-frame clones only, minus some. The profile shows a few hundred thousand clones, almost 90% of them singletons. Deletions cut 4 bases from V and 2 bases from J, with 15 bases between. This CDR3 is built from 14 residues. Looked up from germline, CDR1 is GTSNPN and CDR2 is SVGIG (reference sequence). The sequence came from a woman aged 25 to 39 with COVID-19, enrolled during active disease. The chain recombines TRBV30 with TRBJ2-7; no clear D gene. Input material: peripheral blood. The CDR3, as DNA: TGTGCCTGGAACCCTCTGGCGGATACCTACGAGCAGTACTTC. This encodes CAWNPLADTYEQYF.